This TCR beta chain was recorded in a study of monozygotic twins with cystic fibrosis. Findings of the study overall: The repertoire was suggested to be naive-dominated, clonality median about 0.01.

As for this clone: Its antigen is as yet unknown.

Looked up from germline, CDR1 is LNHNV and CDR2 is YYDKDF (reference sequence). The V and J ends lost 1 base and 4 bases, in that order; junction bases with no gene match: 9. CDR3 length: 17 residues. Clones were read by immunoSEQ multiplex PCR, and TCRdb kept only the in-frame ones, dropping some. Of roughly 20,000 clones in the sample, approximately 96% were seen once. The clonotype comes from a woman aged 25 to 45 with cystic fibrosis. Sequences were obtained from blood. The chain links TRBV15 to TRBJ2-3; the match to TRBD1 covers 9 bases. The CDR3 loop is CATSRGGQGRVADTQYF. CDR3 DNA sequence: TGTGCCACCAGCAGAGGGGGACAGGGCCGTGTGGCAGATACGCAGTATTTT. The full variable domain, in which reference TRBV15 and TRBJ2-3 provide the parts outside the CDR3, is DAMVIQNPRYQVTQFGKPVTLSCSQTLNHNVMYWYQQKSSQAPKLLFHYYDKDFNNEADTPDNFQSRRPNTSFCFLDIRSPGLGDTAMYLCATSRGGQGRVADTQYFGPGTRLTVL.